This T cell receptor beta chain was obtained from a study of blood T cell repertoires in COVID-19. Only in-frame clones appear in the TCRdb table, and some are missing; sequencing was by immunoSEQ multiplex PCR. Of approximately 70,000 clones in the sample, approximately 70% are singletons; the top ten hold 51%. CDR1 is SGHVS and CDR2 is FQNEAQ in the germline V gene. The CDR3 consists of 16 residues. J gave up 5 bases and V 2 bases, and 6 bases lay outside the gene matches. V gene TRBV7-8 combines with J gene TRBJ2-1, with 10 bases identical to TRBD1. This clonotype originated in a woman in her sixties who had been exposed to COVID-19. The sample taken for sequencing was PBMCs or T cells enriched from blood (not recorded which). This CDR3 reads CASSLRGGQGNNEQFF. The CDR3, as DNA: TGTGCCAGCAGCTTAAGGGGGGGACAGGGGAACAATGAGCAGTTCTTC.